This TCR beta chain is from a study of blood T cell repertoires in COVID-19. Sequencing was performed with immunoSEQ multiplex PCR; in TCRdb, only in-frame clones are kept and a portion is missing. The table has under 200,000 clones, approximately 90% seen once. The V gene's germline CDR1 is MNHEY and CDR2 SVGAGI. The CDR3 runs 15 residues. V was clipped by 7 bases and J by 3 bases; unmatched bases: 4. The receptor was isolated from a man younger than 35 with active or convalescent COVID-19. The source material was peripheral blood. This chain joins TRBV6-5 and TRBJ2-2; 11 bases agree with TRBD2. CDR3 sequence: CASTQLAGDTGELFF. In DNA, the CDR3 is TGTGCCAGCACCCAACTAGCGGGAGACACCGGGGAGCTGTTTTTT.